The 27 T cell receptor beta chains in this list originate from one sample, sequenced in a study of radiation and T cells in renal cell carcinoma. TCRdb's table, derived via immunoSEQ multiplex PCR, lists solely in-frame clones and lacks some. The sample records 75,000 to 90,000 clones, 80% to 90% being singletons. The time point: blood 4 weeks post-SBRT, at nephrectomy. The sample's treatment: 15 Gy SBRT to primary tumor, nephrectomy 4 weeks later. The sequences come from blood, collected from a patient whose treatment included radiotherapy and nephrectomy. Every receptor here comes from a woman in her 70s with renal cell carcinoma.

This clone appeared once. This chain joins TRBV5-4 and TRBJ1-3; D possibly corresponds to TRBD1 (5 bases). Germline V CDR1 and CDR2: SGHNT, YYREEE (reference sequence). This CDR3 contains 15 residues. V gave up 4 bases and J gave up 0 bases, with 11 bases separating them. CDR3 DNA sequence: TGTGCCAGCAGCGTGGACACGAGCTCTGGAAACACCATATATTTT. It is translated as CASSVDTSSGNTIYF.

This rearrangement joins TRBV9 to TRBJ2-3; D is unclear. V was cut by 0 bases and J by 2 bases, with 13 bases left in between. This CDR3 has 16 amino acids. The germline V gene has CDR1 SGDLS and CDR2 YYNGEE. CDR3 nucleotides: TGTGCCAGCAGCGTAGTAGGCAATGCGGACACAGATACGCAGTATTTT. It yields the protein CASSVVGNADTDTQYF. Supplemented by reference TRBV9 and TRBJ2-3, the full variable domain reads DSGVTQTPKHLITATGQRVTLRCSPRSGDLSVYWYQQSLDQGLQFLIQYYNGEERAKGNILERFSAQQFPDLHSELNLSSLELGDSALYFCASSVVGNADTDTQYFGPGTRLTVL.

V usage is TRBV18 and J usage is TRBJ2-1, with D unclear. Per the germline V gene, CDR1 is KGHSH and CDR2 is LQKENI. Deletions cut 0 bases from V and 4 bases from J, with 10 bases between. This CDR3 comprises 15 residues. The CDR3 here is CASSPPTTQYNEQFF. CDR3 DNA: TGTGCCAGCTCACCACCGACGACCCAATACAATGAGCAGTTCTTC.

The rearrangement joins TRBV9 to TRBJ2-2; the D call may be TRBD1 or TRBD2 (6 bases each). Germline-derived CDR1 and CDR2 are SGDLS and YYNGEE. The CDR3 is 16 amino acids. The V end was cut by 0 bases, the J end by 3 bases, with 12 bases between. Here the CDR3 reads CASSVGQGRHTGELFF. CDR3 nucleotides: TGTGCCAGCAGCGTAGGGCAGGGGAGGCACACCGGGGAGCTGTTTTTT.

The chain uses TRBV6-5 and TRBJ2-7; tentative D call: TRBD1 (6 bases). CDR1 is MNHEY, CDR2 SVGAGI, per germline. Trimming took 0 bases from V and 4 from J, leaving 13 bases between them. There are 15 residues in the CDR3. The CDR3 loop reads CASSYSSGEAYEQYF. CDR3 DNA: TGTGCCAGCAGTTACTCTTCAGGGGAAGCTTACGAGCAGTACTTC.

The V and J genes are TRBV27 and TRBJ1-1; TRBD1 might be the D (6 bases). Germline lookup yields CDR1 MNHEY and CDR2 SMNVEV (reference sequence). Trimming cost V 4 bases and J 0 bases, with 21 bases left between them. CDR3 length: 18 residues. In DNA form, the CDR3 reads TGTGCCAGCAGTTCGGACCATTTTAGGGGGGGATTGAACACTGAAGCTTTCTTT. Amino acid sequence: CASSSDHFRGGLNTEAFF.

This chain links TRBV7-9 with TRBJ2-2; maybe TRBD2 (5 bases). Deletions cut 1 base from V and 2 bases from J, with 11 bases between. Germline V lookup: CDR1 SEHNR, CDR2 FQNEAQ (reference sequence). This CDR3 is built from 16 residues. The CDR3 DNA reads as TGTGCCAGCAGCTTAGGTGGAGGAGCCAACACCGGGGAGCTGTTTTTT. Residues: CASSLGGGANTGELFF. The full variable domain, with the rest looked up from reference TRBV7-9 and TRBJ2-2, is DTGVSQNPRHKITKRGQNVTFRCDPISEHNRLYWYRQTLGQGPEFLTYFQNEAQLEKSRLLSDRFSAERPKGSFSTLEIQRTEQGDSAMYLCASSLGGGANTGELFFGEGSRLTVL.

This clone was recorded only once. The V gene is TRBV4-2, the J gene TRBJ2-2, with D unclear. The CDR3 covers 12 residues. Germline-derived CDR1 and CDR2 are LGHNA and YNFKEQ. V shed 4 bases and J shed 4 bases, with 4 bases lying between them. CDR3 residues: CASSRTTGELFF. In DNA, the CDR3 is TGTGCCAGCAGCCGCACCACCGGGGAGCTGTTTTTT.

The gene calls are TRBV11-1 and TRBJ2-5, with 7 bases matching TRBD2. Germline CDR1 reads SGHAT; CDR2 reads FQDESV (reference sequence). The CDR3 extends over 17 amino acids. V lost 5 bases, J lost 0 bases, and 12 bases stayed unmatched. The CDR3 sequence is CASSPKDGRGYQETQYF. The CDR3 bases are TGTGCCAGCAGCCCCAAGGACGGGCGGGGGTACCAAGAGACCCAGTACTTC.

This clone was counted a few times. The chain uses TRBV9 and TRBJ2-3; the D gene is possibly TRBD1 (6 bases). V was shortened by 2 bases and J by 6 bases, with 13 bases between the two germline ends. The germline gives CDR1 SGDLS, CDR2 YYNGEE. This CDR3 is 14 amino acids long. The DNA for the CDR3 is TGTGCCAGCAGCGTCCGTGGGGGCCTTGATACGCAGTATTTT. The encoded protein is CASSVRGGLDTQYF.

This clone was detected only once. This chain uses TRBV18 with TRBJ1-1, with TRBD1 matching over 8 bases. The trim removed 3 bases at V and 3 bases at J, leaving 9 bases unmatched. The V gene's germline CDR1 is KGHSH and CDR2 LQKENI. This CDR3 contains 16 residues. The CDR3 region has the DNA TGTGCCAGCTCACCCCGGAACAGGGGGATGGACACTGAAGCTTTCTTT. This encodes CASSPRNRGMDTEAFF.

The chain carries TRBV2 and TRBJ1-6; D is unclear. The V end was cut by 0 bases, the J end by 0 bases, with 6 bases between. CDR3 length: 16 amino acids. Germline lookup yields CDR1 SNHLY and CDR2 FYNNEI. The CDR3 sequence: CASSEALRSYNSPLHF. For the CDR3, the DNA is TGTGCCAGCAGTGAAGCGCTTCGCTCCTATAATTCACCCCTCCACTTT.

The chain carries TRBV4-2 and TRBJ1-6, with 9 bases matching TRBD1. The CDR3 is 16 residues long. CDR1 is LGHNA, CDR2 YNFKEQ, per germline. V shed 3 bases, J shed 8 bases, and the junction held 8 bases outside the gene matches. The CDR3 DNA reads TGTGCCAGCAGCCAGCCCGGACAGGGGAAGTATTCACCCCTCCACTTT. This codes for CASSQPGQGKYSPLHF.

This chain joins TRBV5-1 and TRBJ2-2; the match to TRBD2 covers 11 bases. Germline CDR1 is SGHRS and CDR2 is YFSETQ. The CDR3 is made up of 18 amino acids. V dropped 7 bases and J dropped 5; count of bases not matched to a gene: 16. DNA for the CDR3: TGCGCCAGCTATTTCATCAGGCTAGCGGGGGGCTTGACCGGGGAGCTGTTTTTT. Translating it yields CASYFIRLAGGLTGELFF.

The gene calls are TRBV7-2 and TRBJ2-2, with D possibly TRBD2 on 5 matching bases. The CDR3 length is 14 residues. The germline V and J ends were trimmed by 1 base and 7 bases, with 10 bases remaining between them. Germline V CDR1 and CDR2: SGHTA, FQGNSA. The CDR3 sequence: CASSLDMSGGELFF. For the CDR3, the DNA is TGTGCCAGCAGCTTAGACATGAGCGGCGGGGAGCTGTTTTTT.

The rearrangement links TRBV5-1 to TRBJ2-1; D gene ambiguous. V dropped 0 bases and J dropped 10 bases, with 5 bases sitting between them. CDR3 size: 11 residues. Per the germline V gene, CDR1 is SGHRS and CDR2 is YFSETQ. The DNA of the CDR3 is TGCGCCAGCAGCTTGGGTGGAGAGCAGTTCTTC. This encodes CASSLGGEQFF.

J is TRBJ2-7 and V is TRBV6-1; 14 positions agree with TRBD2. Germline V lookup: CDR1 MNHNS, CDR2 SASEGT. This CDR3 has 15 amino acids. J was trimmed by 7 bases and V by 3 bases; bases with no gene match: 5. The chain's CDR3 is CASSDRLAGGREQYF. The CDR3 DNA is TGTGCCAGCAGTGATCGACTAGCGGGGGGGAGGGAGCAGTACTTC.

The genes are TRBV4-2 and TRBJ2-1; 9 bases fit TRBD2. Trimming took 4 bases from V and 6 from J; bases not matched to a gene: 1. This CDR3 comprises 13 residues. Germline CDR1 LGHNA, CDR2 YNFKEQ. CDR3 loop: CASSLRGGNEQFF. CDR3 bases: TGTGCCAGCAGCCTGCGGGGGGGCAATGAGCAGTTCTTC.

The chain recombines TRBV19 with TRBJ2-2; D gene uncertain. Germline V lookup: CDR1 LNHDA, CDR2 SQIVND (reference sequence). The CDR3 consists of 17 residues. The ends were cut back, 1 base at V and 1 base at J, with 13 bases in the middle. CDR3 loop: CASSIGDKTKNTGELFF. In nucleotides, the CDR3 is TGTGCCAGTAGTATAGGCGACAAAACTAAGAACACCGGGGAGCTGTTTTTT.

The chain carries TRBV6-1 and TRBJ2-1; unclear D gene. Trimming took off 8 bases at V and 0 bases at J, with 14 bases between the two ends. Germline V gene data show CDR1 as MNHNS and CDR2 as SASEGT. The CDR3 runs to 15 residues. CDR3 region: CASGVVSLSYNEQFF. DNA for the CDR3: TGTGCCAGCGGGGTAGTCTCCCTCTCCTACAATGAGCAGTTCTTC.

The CDR3 loop reads CASSLSRGGANQETQYF. The DNA of the CDR3 is TGTGCCAGCAGTTTATCGCGCGGGGGGGCTAACCAAGAGACCCAGTACTTC. This chain joins TRBV27 and TRBJ2-5, with 9 bases identical to TRBD2. CDR3 length: 17 residues. The V segment lost 0 bases and the J segment 0 bases; nucleotides outside the gene matches: 5. Per germline, CDR1 MNHEY and CDR2 SMNVEV (reference sequence).

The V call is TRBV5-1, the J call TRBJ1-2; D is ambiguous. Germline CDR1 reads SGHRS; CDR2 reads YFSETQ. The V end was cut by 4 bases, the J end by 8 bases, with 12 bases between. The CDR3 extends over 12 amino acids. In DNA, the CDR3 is TGCGCCAGCAGCGGTCCCGGGAACGGCTACACCTTC. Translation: CASSGPGNGYTF.

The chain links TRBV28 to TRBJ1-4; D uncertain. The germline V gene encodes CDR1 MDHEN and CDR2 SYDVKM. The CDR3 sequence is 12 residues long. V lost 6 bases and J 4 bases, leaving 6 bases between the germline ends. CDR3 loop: CASSDLNEKLFF. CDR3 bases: TGTGCCAGCAGCGACCTTAATGAAAAACTGTTTTTT.

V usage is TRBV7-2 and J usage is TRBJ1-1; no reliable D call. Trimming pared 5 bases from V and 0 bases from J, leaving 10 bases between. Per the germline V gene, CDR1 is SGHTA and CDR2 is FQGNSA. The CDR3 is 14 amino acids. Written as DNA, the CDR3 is TGTGCCAGCAGCATGGGCGCACTGAACACTGAAGCTTTCTTT. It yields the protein CASSMGALNTEAFF.

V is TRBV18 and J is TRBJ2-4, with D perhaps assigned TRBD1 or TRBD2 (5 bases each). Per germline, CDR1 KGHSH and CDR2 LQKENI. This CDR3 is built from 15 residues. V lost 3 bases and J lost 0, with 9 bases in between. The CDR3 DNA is TGTGCCAGCTCACCGGGACCCTTAGCCAAAAACATTCAGTACTTC. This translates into CASSPGPLAKNIQYF.

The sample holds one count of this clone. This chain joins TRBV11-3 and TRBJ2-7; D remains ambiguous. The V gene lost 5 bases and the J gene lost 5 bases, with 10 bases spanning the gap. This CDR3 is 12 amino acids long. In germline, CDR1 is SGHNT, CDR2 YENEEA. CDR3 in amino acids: CASSRHIDEQYF. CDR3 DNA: TGTGCCAGCAGCCGACATATCGACGAGCAGTACTTC.

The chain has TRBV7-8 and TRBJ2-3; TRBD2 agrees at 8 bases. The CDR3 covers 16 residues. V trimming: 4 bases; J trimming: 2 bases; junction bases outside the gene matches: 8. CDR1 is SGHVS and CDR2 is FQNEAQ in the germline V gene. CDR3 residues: CASSSLWRGATDTQYF. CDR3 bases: TGTGCCAGCAGCTCCCTGTGGCGGGGGGCCACAGATACGCAGTATTTT.